One sample yielded the 17 T cell receptor beta chains listed below, sequenced in a study of shared clonotypes between healthy human individuals. The assay was immunoSEQ multiplex PCR, and TCRdb's table has in-frame clones only and misses some. The profile shows 1 million to 1.2 million clones, around 77% of them singletons. Sequencing input: memory CD4+ T cells from PBMCs. Specified subset: CD45RA-negative fraction. The receptors originated from a man aged 18-30 years in good health. Some clones in this sample may be carry-over from other donors' samples.

This clone was observed many times. The CDR3 protein is CASSSLQSSYNEQFF. The CDR3 DNA reads as TGTGCCAGCTCATCCCTCCAAAGCTCCTACAATGAGCAGTTCTTC. The chain links TRBV2 to TRBJ2-1, with D unresolved. Germline lookup yields CDR1 SNHLY and CDR2 FYNNEI. V was trimmed by 8 bases and J by 0 bases, leaving 14 bases between them. This CDR3 contains 15 residues.

J is TRBJ2-7 and V is TRBV5-1, with 8 bases matching TRBD1. Germline V gene data show CDR1 as SGHRS and CDR2 as YFSETQ. This CDR3 has 14 amino acids. Germline trimming cut 2 bases from V and 3 bases from J; bases unmatched to any gene: 4. CDR3 loop: CASSFQGAVYEQYF. The CDR3 bases are TGCGCCAGCAGCTTCCAGGGGGCGGTCTACGAGCAGTACTTC.

This clone was picked up a small number of times. The chain links TRBV11-2 to TRBJ1-1; no firm D call. The CDR3 loop spans 13 amino acids. Trimming left V 6 bases short and J 1 base short, with 9 bases between. Germline CDR1 SGHAT, CDR2 FQNNGV. The CDR3: CASRLDWNTEAFF. CDR3 DNA: TGTGCCAGCAGGTTGGACTGGAACACTGAAGCTTTCTTT.

V gene TRBV28 combines with J gene TRBJ2-7; TRBD2 aligns across 15 bases. V shed 5 bases, J shed 1 base, and the junction held 9 bases outside the gene matches. Germline CDR1 reads MDHEN; CDR2 reads SYDVKM. The CDR3 has 18 amino acids. CDR3 protein: CASSAPGTSGRISYEQYF. The CDR3, as DNA: TGTGCCAGCAGTGCCCCCGGGACTAGCGGGAGGATTTCCTACGAGCAGTACTTC.

The J gene is TRBJ2-7, the V gene TRBV30; TRBD2 aligns across 13 bases. The CDR3 is 14 residues long. Looked up from germline, CDR1 is GTSNPN and CDR2 is SVGIG (reference sequence). The V gene end was trimmed by 3 bases and the J gene end by 4 bases; junction bases not matched to a gene: 3. The CDR3 sequence: CAWRRTSGSYEQYF. CDR3 DNA sequence: TGTGCCTGGAGAAGGACTAGCGGGAGTTACGAGCAGTACTTC. Filled out from reference TRBV30 and TRBJ2-7, the complete variable domain reads SQTIHQWPATLVQPVGSPLSLECTVEGTSNPNLYWYRQAAGRGLQLLFYSVGIGQISSEVPQNLSASRPQDRQFILSSKKLLLSDSGFYLCAWRRTSGSYEQYFGPGTRLTVT.

Only one count was recorded for this clone. The CDR3 reads CASSLDRGLETQYF. The CDR3 DNA sequence: TGTGCCAGCTCCTTGGACAGGGGGCTGGAGACCCAGTACTTC. The genes are TRBV18 and TRBJ2-5; 11 bases line up with TRBD1. Germline-derived CDR1 and CDR2 are KGHSH and LQKENI. The V and J ends lost 6 bases and 5 bases, in that order; junction bases with no gene match: 5. CDR3 size: 14 residues. The full variable domain, with the rest looked up from reference TRBV18 and TRBJ2-5, is NAGVMQNPRHLVRRRGQEARLRCSPMKGHSHVYWYRQLPEEGLKFMVYLQKENIIDESGMPKERFSAEFPKEGPSILRIQQVVRGDSAAYFCASSLDRGLETQYFGPGTRLLVL.

The V and J genes are TRBV5-1 and TRBJ2-1; 8 bases match TRBD1. V gave up 1 base and J gave up 10 bases; unmatched junction bases: 10. The CDR3 has 15 residues. The germline V gene encodes CDR1 SGHRS and CDR2 YFSETQ. CDR3 coding DNA: TGCGCCAGCAGCTTGCGGGAACAGGGGGGAAGCGAGCAGTTCTTC. Its protein is CASSLREQGGSEQFF.

The chain uses TRBV5-8 and TRBJ1-5; D gene ambiguous. This CDR3 has 11 residues. Germline CDR1 is SGHTS and CDR2 is YDEGEE. Deletions cut 4 bases from V and 10 bases from J, with 9 bases between. The chain's CDR3 is CASSRLHPQHF. DNA of the CDR3: TGTGCCAGCAGCAGACTACACCCCCAGCATTTT.

The chain recombines TRBV18 with TRBJ1-4, with D hard to call. Per germline, CDR1 KGHSH and CDR2 LQKENI. The CDR3 loop spans 13 amino acids. V lost 2 bases to trimming and J lost 8 bases, with 9 bases between them. The CDR3, as DNA: TGTGCCAGCTCACCATTGTGGGGAGAAAAACTGTTTTTT. This gives the protein CASSPLWGEKLFF.

This clone has a handful of counts. As DNA, the CDR3 is TGTGCCAGCAGCTCGGGACAGACTAAGCCTTTCTTT. This codes for CASSSGQTKPFF. V and J are TRBV7-9 and TRBJ1-1; 7 positions agree with TRBD1. The CDR3 runs to 12 residues. V lost 4 bases to trimming and J lost 12 bases; unmatched junction nucleotides: 8. CDR1 is SEHNR and CDR2 is FQNEAQ in the germline V gene (reference sequence).

The chain has TRBV5-1 and TRBJ2-7; D gene uncertain. The germline gives CDR1 SGHRS, CDR2 YFSETQ. Trimming pared 2 bases from V and 0 bases from J, leaving 9 bases between. The CDR3 is made up of 14 amino acids. CDR3 protein: CASSFAAASYEQYF. The CDR3 coding sequence is TGCGCCAGCAGCTTCGCAGCAGCCTCCTACGAGCAGTACTTC.

The rearrangement uses TRBV6-1 and TRBJ2-6, with D maybe TRBD1 (5 bases). The CDR3 spans 16 residues. Trimming stripped 2 bases from V and 2 bases from J, with 10 bases between. From germline, CDR1 is MNHNS and CDR2 SASEGT. This CDR3 reads CASSERAGTGANVLTF. Written as DNA, the CDR3 is TGTGCCAGCAGTGAAAGGGCAGGGACTGGGGCCAACGTCCTGACTTTC.

For this clone: Compared with germline, one end of the junction differs, possibly owing to a read error. This chain connects TRBV6-5 to TRBJ1-2; 11 bases line up with TRBD1. The CDR3 extends over 14 amino acids. The germline gives CDR1 MNHEY, CDR2 SVGAGI. The CDR3 DNA reads as TGTGCCAGCAGCGCGGACAGGGGGCTCCTTGGCTACACATTC. Translated: CASSADRGLLGYTF.

This chain joins TRBV2 and TRBJ2-7, with 16 bases matching TRBD2. The CDR3 loop spans 15 amino acids. Germline CDR1 and CDR2: SNHLY and FYNNEI. V shed 5 bases, J shed 6 bases, and the junction held 4 bases outside the gene matches. For the CDR3, the DNA is TGTGCCAGCAGTCCGGGACTAGCGGGAGGGGCCGAGCAGTACTTC. This gives the protein CASSPGLAGGAEQYF.

The rearrangement links TRBV28 to TRBJ1-1; TRBD1 aligns across 7 bases. Germline lookup yields CDR1 MDHEN and CDR2 SYDVKM. The ends lost 6 bases at V and 3 bases at J; junction bases unmatched: 13. The CDR3 contains 16 residues. CDR3 loop: CASRGGRQGWDTEAFF. CDR3 nucleotides: TGTGCCAGCAGGGGAGGTCGACAGGGATGGGACACTGAAGCTTTCTTT.

This clone has ten or more counts. The chain couples TRBV27 to TRBJ2-3; D perhaps matches TRBD2 (6 bases). Germline V gene sequence: CDR1 MNHEY, CDR2 SMNVEV (reference sequence). This CDR3 contains 16 residues. Trimming took off 3 bases at V and 2 bases at J, with 15 bases between the two ends. The CDR3, as DNA: TGTGCCAGCAGTTTGGGGGGAGACCCTTACACAGATACGCAGTATTTT. It yields the protein CASSLGGDPYTDTQYF.

The chain links TRBV27 to TRBJ2-5; perhaps TRBD2 as D (6 bases). CDR1 and CDR2 from the germline V gene are MNHEY and SMNVEV (reference sequence). Deletions cut 5 bases from V and 2 bases from J, with 18 bases between. CDR3 size: 16 residues. The CDR3 spells CASSPRPGLPQETQYF. Here the CDR3 DNA reads TGTGCCAGCAGTCCACGTCCGGGACTCCCACAAGAGACCCAGTACTTC.